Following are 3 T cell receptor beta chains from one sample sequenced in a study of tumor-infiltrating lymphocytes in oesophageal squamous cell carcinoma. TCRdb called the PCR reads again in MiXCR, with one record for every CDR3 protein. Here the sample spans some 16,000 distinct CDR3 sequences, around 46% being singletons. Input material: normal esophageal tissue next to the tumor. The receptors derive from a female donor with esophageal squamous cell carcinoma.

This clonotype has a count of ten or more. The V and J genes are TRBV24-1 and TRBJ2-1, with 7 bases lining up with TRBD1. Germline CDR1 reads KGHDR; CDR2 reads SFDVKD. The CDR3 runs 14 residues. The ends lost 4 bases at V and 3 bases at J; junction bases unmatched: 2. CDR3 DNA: TGTGCCACCAGTGAGCCAGGGGGCTACAATGAGCAGTTCTTC. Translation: CATSEPGGYNEQFF.

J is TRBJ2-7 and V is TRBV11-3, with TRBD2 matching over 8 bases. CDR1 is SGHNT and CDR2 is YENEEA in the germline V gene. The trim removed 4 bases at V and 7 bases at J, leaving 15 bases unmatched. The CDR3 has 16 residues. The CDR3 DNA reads TGTGCCAGCAGCTACATTAGCAGCGGGAGAAACGATGAGCAGTACTTC. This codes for CASSYISSGRNDEQYF. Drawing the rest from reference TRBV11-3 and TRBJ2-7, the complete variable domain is EAGVVQSPRYKIIEKKQPVAFWCNPISGHNTLYWYLQNLGQGPELLIRYENEEAVDDSQLPKDRFSAERLKGVDSTLKIQPAELGDSAVYLCASSYISSGRNDEQYFGPGTRLTVT.

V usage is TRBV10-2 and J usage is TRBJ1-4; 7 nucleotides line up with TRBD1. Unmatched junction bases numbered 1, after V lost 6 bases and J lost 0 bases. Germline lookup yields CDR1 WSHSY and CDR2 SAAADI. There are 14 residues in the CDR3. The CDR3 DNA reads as TGCGCCAGCAGCGGACAGGCAACTAATGAAAAACTGTTTTTT. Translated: CASSGQATNEKLFF.